This T cell receptor (beta chain) was sequenced in a study of post-analysis software for immune sequencing data. The TCR beta cDNA libraries contained unique molecular identifiers. It was from roughly 1 to 10 million T cells that 500,000 to 600,000 cDNA molecules came. MiXCR, run by TCRdb on the PCR reads, gives a single entry per CDR3 protein. The table records about 500,000 distinct CDR3 sequences, roughly 45% of them present only once. Study-wide results and caveats: Significantly decreased normalized Chao1 diversity was recorded for multiple sclerosis patients relative to controls.

Points on this clonotype: Its antigen is still unknown.

The sample consisted of blood. This sequence originates from a girl between 5 and 17 years old with multiple sclerosis.

The CDR3 here is CASQTQNTGELFF. DNA for the CDR3: TGTGCCAGCCAAACACAGAACACCGGGGAGCTGTTTTTT. This rearrangement joins TRBV7-9 to TRBJ2-2, with unresolved D. CDR1 is SEHNR, CDR2 FQNEAQ, per germline (reference sequence). V gave up 8 bases and J gave up 1 base, with 8 bases separating them. There are 13 residues in the CDR3.